The 18 T cell receptor beta chains given below trace back to one sample, sequenced in a study of blood T cell repertoires in COVID-19. TCRdb's copy holds only in-frame clones and misses some; the assay was immunoSEQ multiplex PCR. The table lists 150,000 to 200,000 clones, 75% to 90% of them singletons. Material for sequencing was PBMCs or T cells enriched from blood (not recorded which). These receptors originate from a man aged 40-50 years who had recovered from COVID-19.

The chain has TRBV2 and TRBJ2-3; TRBD1 matches 10 bases. This CDR3 region has 16 residues. J lost 0 bases, V lost 4 bases, and 4 bases had no gene match. Per germline, CDR1 SNHLY and CDR2 FYNNEI. The CDR3 DNA reads TGTGCCAGCAGTGGCGACAGGGGGCCTAGCACAGATACGCAGTATTTT. This gives the protein CASSGDRGPSTDTQYF. The variable domain in full, with the rest retrieved from reference TRBV2 and TRBJ2-3, is EPEVTQTPSHQVTQMGQEVILRCVPISNHLYFYWYRQILGQKVEFLVSFYNNEISEKSEIFDDQFSVERPDGSNFTLKIRSTKLEDSAMYFCASSGDRGPSTDTQYFGPGTRLTVL.

The chain combines TRBV30 with TRBJ1-1; D gene unclear. Per the germline V gene, CDR1 is GTSNPN and CDR2 is SVGIG (reference sequence). The CDR3 covers 13 residues. Trimming took off 3 bases at V and 5 bases at J, with 13 bases between the two ends. The CDR3 nucleotides are TGTGCCTGGAGCAGCGGGAGTTGGACTGAAGCTTTCTTT. Protein sequence: CAWSSGSWTEAFF.

The rearrangement links TRBV7-9 to TRBJ1-2, with D perhaps TRBD1 (6 bases). CDR3 length equals 19 residues. Germline loops: CDR1 SEHNR, CDR2 FQNEAQ (reference sequence). The V end was cut by 5 bases, the J end by 2 bases, with 27 bases between. The CDR3 region is CASSRGNRDITDRNYGYTF. The DNA of the CDR3 is TGTGCCAGCAGCAGGGGTAACAGGGACATTACCGACCGGAACTATGGCTACACCTTC.

V gene TRBV12-3 or TRBV12-4 combines with J gene TRBJ2-5, with TRBD2 identical over 9 bases. The CDR3 has 12 amino acids. With 8 bases clipped from V and 5 bases from J, the junction kept 3 bases outside the gene matches. CDR3 in DNA: TGTGCCAGCCGGACTAGCGAGGAGACCCAGTACTTC. Amino acids: CASRTSEETQYF.

The genes are TRBV3-1 (or the pseudogene TRBV3-2) and TRBJ2-1, with TRBD2 identical over 9 bases. Losses at the gene ends were 0 bases for V and 2 bases for J; bases not matched to a gene: 11. CDR3 length equals 19 residues. Per the germline V gene, CDR1 is LGHDT and CDR2 is YNNKEL (reference sequence). The CDR3 spells CASSQDGPWLAGTYNEQFF. The DNA for the CDR3 is TGTGCCAGCAGCCAAGACGGCCCTTGGCTAGCGGGAACCTACAATGAGCAGTTCTTC.

The V and J genes are TRBV7-3 and TRBJ2-5; 9 nucleotides line up with TRBD1. The CDR3 is 15 amino acids. V lost 5 bases, J lost 5 bases, and 9 bases stayed unmatched. Germline-derived CDR1 and CDR2 are SGHTA and FQGTGA. The CDR3 DNA follows: TGTGCCAGCAGCCCCTTAACAGGGGGCGGTGAGACCCAGTACTTC. Translation: CASSPLTGGGETQYF.

In DNA form, the CDR3 reads TGTGCCAGCAGCCTCCAGGGGGAGTGGGCTGAAGCTTTCTTT. This encodes CASSLQGEWAEAFF. The chain couples TRBV9 to TRBJ1-1, with TRBD1 matching 7 bases. CDR1 is SGDLS, CDR2 YYNGEE, per germline. The CDR3 is 14 residues long. V was clipped by 4 bases and J by 6 bases; unmatched bases: 9.

The genes are TRBV2 and TRBJ1-1, with D possibly being TRBD1 (6 bases). The germline gives CDR1 SNHLY, CDR2 FYNNEI. The CDR3 is 11 amino acids. The ends were cut back, 8 bases at V and 9 bases at J, with 13 bases in the middle. CDR3 nucleotides: TGTGCCAGCGTAGACAGGTCAAAAGCTTTCTTT. It translates to CASVDRSKAFF.

V gene TRBV5-4 combines with J gene TRBJ1-3; possible D gene TRBD1, 6 bases. From germline, CDR1 is SGHNT and CDR2 YYREEE (reference sequence). V lost 7 bases, J lost 6 bases, and 17 bases lay in between. This CDR3 is built from 14 residues. The CDR3 protein is CASGPRGAENTIYF. CDR3 nucleotide sequence: TGTGCCAGCGGGCCTCGGGGGGCTGAAAACACCATATATTTT.

The chain carries TRBV9 and TRBJ2-2, with 14 bases matching TRBD2. This CDR3 is 17 amino acids long. Trimming removed 6 bases from V and 3 bases from J; junction bases left unmatched: 7. CDR1 is SGDLS, CDR2 YYNGEE, per germline. The CDR3 DNA is TGTGCCAGCACGGGACTAGCGGGAGCAAGTCACACCGGGGAGCTGTTTTTT. Residues: CASTGLAGASHTGELFF.

Here the CDR3 reads CARSRGVRDNEQFF. The CDR3 nucleotides read TGTGCCAGAAGCCGGGGGGTACGGGACAATGAGCAGTTCTTC. The chain carries TRBV5-3 and TRBJ2-1; 7 bases are a match to TRBD2. TRBV5-3 is marked as an open reading frame, function uncertain. J was trimmed by 5 bases and V by 4 bases; bases with no gene match: 6. The CDR3 loop spans 14 amino acids.

The chain uses TRBV5-1 and TRBJ2-7, with D tentatively TRBD2 (5 bases). Germline lookup yields CDR1 SGHRS and CDR2 YFSETQ. Trimming cost V 1 base and J 4 bases, with 18 bases left between them. The CDR3 covers 16 residues. This CDR3 reads CASSLRRSTRRYEQYF. CDR3 nucleotide sequence: TGCGCCAGCAGCTTGAGGAGGAGTACTCGTCGGTACGAGCAGTACTTC.

The chain recombines TRBV6-5 with TRBJ1-1, with 9 bases matching TRBD1. The V and J ends lost 6 bases and 6 bases, in that order; junction bases with no gene match: 11. Germline lookup yields CDR1 MNHEY and CDR2 SVGAGI. This CDR3 comprises 15 residues. This CDR3 is CASRRTGEPAPEAFF. The CDR3 DNA reads as TGTGCCAGCAGGCGGACAGGGGAACCTGCGCCTGAAGCTTTCTTT.

V usage is TRBV19 and J usage is TRBJ1-4; 8 bases agree with TRBD1. V shed 9 bases, J shed 2 bases, and the junction held 11 bases outside the gene matches. CDR3 length: 16 residues. Germline values: CDR1 LNHDA, CDR2 SQIVND (reference sequence). The CDR3 is CASGQGFGQTNEKLFF. CDR3 sequence (DNA): TGTGCCAGCGGACAGGGTTTTGGTCAGACTAATGAAAAACTGTTTTTT.

V gene TRBV29-1 combines with J gene TRBJ1-1; TRBD1 agrees at 7 bases. This CDR3 is 13 amino acids long. Per germline, CDR1 SQVTM and CDR2 ANQGSEA. V shed 5 bases and J 4 bases; nucleotides not matched to a gene: 7. CDR3 region: CSVSSRTGTEAFF. The DNA of the CDR3 is TGCAGCGTTTCGTCCCGGACAGGCACTGAAGCTTTCTTT.

The V call is TRBV5-1, the J call TRBJ2-5, with 7 bases lining up with TRBD1. V shed 4 bases and J 6 bases; nucleotides not matched to a gene: 6. The CDR3 totals 13 residues. Germline V gene sequence: CDR1 SGHRS, CDR2 YFSETQ. The CDR3 DNA is TGCGCCAGCAGCACCTGGGACAGCCAGACCCAGTACTTC. It yields the protein CASSTWDSQTQYF.

This clone was seen just once. The V gene is TRBV2, the J gene TRBJ2-7; 7 bases agree with TRBD2. This CDR3 is 14 amino acids long. V shed 0 bases and J 2 bases; nucleotides not matched to a gene: 1. Germline V gene data show CDR1 as SNHLY and CDR2 as FYNNEI. CDR3 in DNA: TGTGCCAGCAGTGAAGCGGGAGGGACCTACGAGCAGTACTTC. Amino acids: CASSEAGGTYEQYF.

V is TRBV5-5 and J is TRBJ2-1; tentatively, D is TRBD2 (6 bases). Germline V lookup: CDR1 SGHKS, CDR2 YYEKEE (reference sequence). The CDR3 loop spans 15 amino acids. With 3 bases removed from V and 3 bases from J, the gap between germline ends came to 13 bases. The CDR3 sequence: CASSYGGSGYNEQFF. CDR3 bases: TGTGCCAGCAGCTACGGGGGTTCTGGCTACAATGAGCAGTTCTTC.